This T cell receptor (beta chain) was obtained from a study of T-cell reconstitution after alpha-beta-depleted transplantation in children. This clonotype appeared many times. CDR3 length: 13 amino acids. Trimming left V 3 bases short and J 2 bases short, with 9 bases between. The germline V gene has CDR1 DFQATT and CDR2 SNEGSKA (reference sequence). A library of TCRbeta sequences, prepared with unique molecular identifiers, was generated. TCRdb called the PCR reads again in MiXCR, with one record for every CDR3 protein. The sample has about 230,000 distinct CDR3 sequences, more than 10% seen once. V and J are TRBV20-1 and TRBJ2-3, with D hard to call. Here the sequenced sample was PBMCs from the stem cell graft donor, taken from the stem cell graft. The TCR sequence derives from a human donor who donated a stem cell graft to a child with acute lymphoblastic leukemia. The CDR3 region is CSASSDNTDTQYF. CDR3 nucleotide sequence: TGCAGTGCTAGCAGCGACAACACAGATACGCAGTATTTT.